This T cell receptor (beta chain) was captured in a study of beta chain features in type 1 diabetes. Regarding the study as a whole: The naive, central memory and Treg TCRB repertoires of patients appeared to be more similar to one another than those of healthy donors.

This CDR3 region has 13 residues. With V trimmed by 6 bases and J by 10 bases, 8 bases remained unmatched. The germline gives CDR1 KGHSH, CDR2 LQKENI. On this clone: Its target is not known.

Sequenced material consisted of expressed TCRB transcripts (all of the isolated RNA was reverse transcribed). Measured with immunoSEQ multiplex PCR; TCRdb has only the in-frame clones, and not every one. The table lists 200,000 to 250,000 clones, more than 9% of them singletons. Via CD45RO/CCR7/CD25/CD127/CD95/CD27, cells of the CD4+ naive, central memory, regulatory and stem cell-like memory subsets were sorted. The sequenced sample was naive CD4+ T cells from blood. The chain recombines TRBV18 with TRBJ2-1; TRBD1 matches at 8 bases. The TCR sequence derives from a woman aged 18-29 years in good health. The CDR3 sequence: CASSQQGVNEQFF. For the CDR3, the DNA is TGTGCCAGCTCGCAACAGGGGGTCAACGAGCAGTTCTTC.